What follows describes a single T cell receptor beta chain. This sample is part of a study of cytomegalovirus exposure and HLA in healthy donors. The PCR made use of 60 Vbeta and 13 Jbeta primers. The assay was immunoSEQ multiplex PCR, and TCRdb's table has in-frame clones only and misses some. The sample lists tens of thousands of clones, roughly 80% occurring once. After removal of 0 bases from V and 6 bases from J, the junction contained 6 bases not matched to a gene. The CDR3 consists of 16 residues. CDR1 MNHEY and CDR2 SMNVEV come from the germline V gene (reference sequence). The V gene is TRBV27, the J gene TRBJ2-7; 12 bases are shared with TRBD1. This clonotype originated in a woman in her twenties or thirties in good health and CMV-seronegative. The sample consisted of PBMCs. The CDR3 sequence: CASSLSTPGQGAEQYF. In nucleotides, the CDR3 is TGTGCCAGCAGTTTATCAACACCGGGACAGGGGGCCGAGCAGTACTTC.